A selection of T cell receptor beta chains follows, all from one sample in a study of CDR3 diversity in severe acne. TCRdb reanalysed the PCR reads using MiXCR and keeps one entry per CDR3 protein. The sample has fewer than 100,000 distinct CDR3 sequences, 45% to 55% seen once; the top ten hold 13% to 15%. Sequenced: blood. The receptors were sampled from a male donor in good health, without acne. Each CDR3 is given with its conserved first and last residue. The order of the fields is V gene, D gene, clone size, J gene, CDR3 DNA, CDR3 protein. A D gene is named only where the DNA matches it firmly. A row's size may be missing; if present it is once, few, many or a size class.

V gene: TRBV29-1; D gene: TRBD2; clone size: NA; J gene: TRBJ2-1; CDR3 DNA: TGCAGCGTAACTAGCGGGGGAGTCAATGAGCAGTTCTTC; CDR3 protein: CSVTSGGVNEQFF
V gene: TRBV2; D gene: NA; clone size: many; J gene: TRBJ1-1; CDR3 DNA: TGTGCCAGCAGGACGGGGACTGAAGCTTTCTTT; CDR3 protein: CASRTGTEAFF
V gene: TRBV24-1; D gene: NA; clone size: NA; J gene: TRBJ2-7; CDR3 DNA: TGTGCCACCAGTGCGGGACCCGATGGAGAGCAGTACTTC; CDR3 protein: CATSAGPDGEQYF
V gene: TRBV7-6; D gene: NA; clone size: few; J gene: TRBJ1-3; CDR3 DNA: TGTGCCAGCAGCCTGGACCTCTCTGGAAACACCATATATTTT; CDR3 protein: CASSLDLSGNTIYF
V gene: TRBV20-1; D gene: NA; clone size: NA; J gene: TRBJ2-1; CDR3 DNA: TGCAGTGCTAGACGGTCTAGCTCCTACAATGAGCAGTTCTTC; CDR3 protein: CSARRSSSYNEQFF
V gene: TRBV24-1; D gene: TRBD1; clone size: many; J gene: TRBJ2-4; CDR3 DNA: TGTGCCACCTCACAGGGGACGGACATTCAGTACTTC; CDR3 protein: CATSQGTDIQYF
V gene: TRBV7-7; D gene: NA; clone size: few; J gene: TRBJ2-2; CDR3 DNA: TGTGCTAGCGGGACAGTGAACACCGGGGAGCTGTTTTTT; CDR3 protein: CASGTVNTGELFF
V gene: TRBV2; D gene: NA; clone size: NA; J gene: TRBJ2-5; CDR3 DNA: TGTGCCAGCGAGGAACAAGAGACCCAGTACTTC; CDR3 protein: CASEEQETQYF
V gene: TRBV7-2; D gene: TRBD2; clone size: NA; J gene: TRBJ2-1; CDR3 DNA: TGTGCCAGCAGCCCCCGTGGTAGCGGGAATGAGCAGTTCTTC; CDR3 protein: CASSPRGSGNEQFF
V gene: TRBV11-2; D gene: NA; clone size: many; J gene: TRBJ1-2; CDR3 DNA: TGTGCCAGCAGCTTGGCAGGGGACAACTATGGCTACACCTTC; CDR3 protein: CASSLAGDNYGYTF
V gene: TRBV7-9; D gene: TRBD1; clone size: many; J gene: TRBJ2-1; CDR3 DNA: TGTGCCAGCAGCTTAGGAACCGGGACAGGGAAGGTGAATGAGCAGTTCTTC; CDR3 protein: CASSLGTGTGKVNEQFF
V gene: TRBV19; D gene: TRBD1; clone size: many; J gene: TRBJ2-7; CDR3 DNA: TGTGCCAGTAGTACCATTGGGGACAGGGCAGCCTACGAGCAGTACTTC; CDR3 protein: CASSTIGDRAAYEQYF
V gene: TRBV25-1; D gene: TRBD1; clone size: once; J gene: TRBJ1-5; CDR3 DNA: TGTGCCAGCGCCGGGACAGGGTGGGTTCAGCCCCAGCATTTT; CDR3 protein: CASAGTGWVQPQHF
V gene: TRBV15; D gene: TRBD1; clone size: NA; J gene: TRBJ2-6; CDR3 DNA: TGTGCCACCAGCAGAGTAACAGGGGGCTCTGGGGCCAACGTCCTGACTTTC; CDR3 protein: CATSRVTGGSGANVLTF
V gene: TRBV7-6; D gene: NA; clone size: NA; J gene: TRBJ2-7; CDR3 DNA: TGTGCCAGCAGCTTAGGCGAAGGTCCCTACGAGCAGTACTTC; CDR3 protein: CASSLGEGPYEQYF
V gene: TRBV5-1; D gene: TRBD1; clone size: NA; J gene: TRBJ2-7; CDR3 DNA: TGCGCCAGCAGCTTCGGAACAGGGGGTAGGGGCGAGCAGTACTTC; CDR3 protein: CASSFGTGGRGEQYF
V gene: TRBV7-8; D gene: NA; clone size: NA; J gene: TRBJ2-7; CDR3 DNA: TGTGCCAGCAGCCAAGGAGCAGTTCCAGTCGAGCAGTACTTC; CDR3 protein: CASSQGAVPVEQYF
V gene: TRBV6-5; D gene: NA; clone size: NA; J gene: TRBJ1-1; CDR3 DNA: TGTGCCAGTGGCAGGGTGGGCACTGAAGCTTTCTTT; CDR3 protein: CASGRVGTEAFF
V gene: TRBV14; D gene: NA; clone size: many; J gene: TRBJ1-3; CDR3 DNA: TGTGCCAGCAGCCAAGATTCGGGGAGCTCTGGAAACACCATATATTTT; CDR3 protein: CASSQDSGSSGNTIYF
V gene: TRBV5-1; D gene: NA; clone size: NA; J gene: TRBJ2-3; CDR3 DNA: TGCGCCAGACCGGGACGACGCACAGATACGCAGTATTTT; CDR3 protein: CARPGRRTDTQYF
V gene: TRBV7-2; D gene: NA; clone size: many; J gene: TRBJ1-3; CDR3 DNA: TGTGCCAGCAGCCCCTACCCAGGAAACACCATATATTTT; CDR3 protein: CASSPYPGNTIYF
V gene: TRBV6-4; D gene: NA; clone size: many; J gene: TRBJ2-7; CDR3 DNA: TGTGCCAGCACCTCCTTAGGGAGGAATCACCACGAGCAGTACTTC; CDR3 protein: CASTSLGRNHHEQYF
V gene: TRBV7-9; D gene: TRBD2; clone size: NA; J gene: TRBJ2-7; CDR3 DNA: TGTGCCAGCAGCTTACACCCGCTAGCGGGAGCCTACGAGCAGTACTTC; CDR3 protein: CASSLHPLAGAYEQYF
V gene: TRBV25-1; D gene: NA; clone size: once; J gene: TRBJ1-1; CDR3 DNA: TGTGCCAGCAGCGTAGGGGTCTGGAACACTGAAGCTTTCTTT; CDR3 protein: CASSVGVWNTEAFF
V gene: TRBV27; D gene: NA; clone size: NA; J gene: TRBJ1-6; CDR3 DNA: TGTGCCAGCAGTTACGTACAGTCGTATAATTCACCCCTCCACTTT; CDR3 protein: CASSYVQSYNSPLHF
V gene: TRBV5-1; D gene: TRBD2; clone size: medium-sized; J gene: TRBJ2-7; CDR3 DNA: TGCGCCAGCAGGCCGGGACTAGCACCCTACGAGCAGTACTTC; CDR3 protein: CASRPGLAPYEQYF
V gene: TRBV20-1; D gene: TRBD2; clone size: NA; J gene: TRBJ2-7; CDR3 DNA: TGCAGTGCTGATCCCGGGACTAGCACATACGAGCAGTACTTC; CDR3 protein: CSADPGTSTYEQYF
V gene: TRBV6-5; D gene: NA; clone size: NA; J gene: TRBJ1-4; CDR3 DNA: TGTGCCAGCAGTTACTCGAGGGAGTCCGTGGAAAAACTGTTTTTT; CDR3 protein: CASSYSRESVEKLFF
V gene: TRBV29-1; D gene: NA; clone size: few; J gene: TRBJ1-2; CDR3 DNA: TGCAGCGTAGACAAGGCTGGCTACACCTTC; CDR3 protein: CSVDKAGYTF